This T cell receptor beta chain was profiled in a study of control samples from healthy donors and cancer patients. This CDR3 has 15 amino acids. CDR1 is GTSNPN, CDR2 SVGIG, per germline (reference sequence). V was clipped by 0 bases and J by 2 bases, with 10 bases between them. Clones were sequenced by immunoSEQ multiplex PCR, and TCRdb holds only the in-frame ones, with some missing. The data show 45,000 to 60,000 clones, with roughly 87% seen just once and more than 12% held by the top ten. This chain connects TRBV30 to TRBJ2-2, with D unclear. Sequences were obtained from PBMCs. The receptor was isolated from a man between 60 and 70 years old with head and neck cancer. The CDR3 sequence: CAWSVDGPNTGELFF. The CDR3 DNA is TGTGCCTGGAGTGTAGACGGGCCAAACACCGGGGAGCTGTTTTTT. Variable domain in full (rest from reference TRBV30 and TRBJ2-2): SQTIHQWPATLVQPVGSPLSLECTVEGTSNPNLYWYRQAAGRGLQLLFYSVGIGQISSEVPQNLSASRPQDRQFILSSKKLLLSDSGFYLCAWSVDGPNTGELFFGEGSRLTVL.